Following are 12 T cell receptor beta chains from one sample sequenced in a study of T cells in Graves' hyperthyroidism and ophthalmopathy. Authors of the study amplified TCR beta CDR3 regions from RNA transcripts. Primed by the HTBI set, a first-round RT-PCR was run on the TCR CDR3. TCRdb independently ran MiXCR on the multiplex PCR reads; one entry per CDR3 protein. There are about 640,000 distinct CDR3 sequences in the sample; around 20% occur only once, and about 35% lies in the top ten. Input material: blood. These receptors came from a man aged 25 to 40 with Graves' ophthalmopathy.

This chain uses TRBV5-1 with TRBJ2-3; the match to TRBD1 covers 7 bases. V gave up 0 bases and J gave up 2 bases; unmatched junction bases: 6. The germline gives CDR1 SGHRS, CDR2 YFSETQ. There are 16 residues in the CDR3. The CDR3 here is CASSLAGTAYTDTQYF. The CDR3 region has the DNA TGCGCCAGCAGCTTGGCCGGGACAGCCTACACAGATACGCAGTATTTT.

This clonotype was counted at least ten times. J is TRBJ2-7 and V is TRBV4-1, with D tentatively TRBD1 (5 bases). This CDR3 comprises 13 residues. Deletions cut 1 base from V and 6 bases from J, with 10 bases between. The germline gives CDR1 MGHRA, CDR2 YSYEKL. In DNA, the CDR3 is TGCGCCAGCAGCCAAGTTGGTACAGGCGAGCAGTACTTC. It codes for CASSQVGTGEQYF.

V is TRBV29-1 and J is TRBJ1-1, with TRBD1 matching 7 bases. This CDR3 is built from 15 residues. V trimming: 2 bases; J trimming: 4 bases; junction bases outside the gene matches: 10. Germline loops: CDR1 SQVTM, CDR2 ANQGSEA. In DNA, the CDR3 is TGCAGCGTTGAAAGGGACAGCCTACTAGGCACTGAAGCTTTCTTT. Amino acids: CSVERDSLLGTEAFF.

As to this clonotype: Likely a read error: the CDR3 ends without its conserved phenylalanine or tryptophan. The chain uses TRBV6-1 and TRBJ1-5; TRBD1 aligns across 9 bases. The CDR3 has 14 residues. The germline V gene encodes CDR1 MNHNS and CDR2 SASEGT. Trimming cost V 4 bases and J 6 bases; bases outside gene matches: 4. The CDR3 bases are TGTGCCAGCAGTGTAAGACAGGGGGTTCAGCCCCAGCATCTT. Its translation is CASSVRQGVQPQHL.

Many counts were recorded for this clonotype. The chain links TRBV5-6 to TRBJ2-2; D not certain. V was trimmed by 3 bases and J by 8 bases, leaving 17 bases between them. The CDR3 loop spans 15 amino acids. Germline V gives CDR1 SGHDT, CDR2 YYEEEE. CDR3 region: CASSYGSGPSGELFF. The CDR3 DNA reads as TGTGCCAGCAGCTACGGCAGTGGACCCTCGGGGGAGCTGTTTTTT.

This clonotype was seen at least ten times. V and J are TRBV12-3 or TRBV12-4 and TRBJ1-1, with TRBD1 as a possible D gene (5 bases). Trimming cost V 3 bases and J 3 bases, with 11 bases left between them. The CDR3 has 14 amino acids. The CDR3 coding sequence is TGTGCCAGCAGTTTTTCGGGGCAGTACACTGAAGCTTTCTTT. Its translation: CASSFSGQYTEAFF.

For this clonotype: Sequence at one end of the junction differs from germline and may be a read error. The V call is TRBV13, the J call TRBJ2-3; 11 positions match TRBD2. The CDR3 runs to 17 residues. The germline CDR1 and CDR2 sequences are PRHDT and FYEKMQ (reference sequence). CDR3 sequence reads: CASSGGTSGGGTGTQYF. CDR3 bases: TGTGCCAGCAGCGGGGGGACTAGCGGAGGGGGCACAGGTACGCAGTATTTT.

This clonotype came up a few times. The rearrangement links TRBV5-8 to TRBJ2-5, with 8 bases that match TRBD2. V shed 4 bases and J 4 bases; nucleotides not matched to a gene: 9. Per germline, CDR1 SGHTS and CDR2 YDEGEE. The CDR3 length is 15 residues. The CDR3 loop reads CASSLGTSSPETQYF. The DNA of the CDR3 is TGTGCCAGCAGCCTGGGGACTAGTTCCCCAGAGACCCAGTACTTC.

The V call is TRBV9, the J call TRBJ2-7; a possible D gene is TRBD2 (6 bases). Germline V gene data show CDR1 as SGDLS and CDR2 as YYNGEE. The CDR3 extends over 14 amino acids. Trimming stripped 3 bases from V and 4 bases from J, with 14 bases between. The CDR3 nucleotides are TGTGCCAGCAGCGGAGCGGGCAGGAGTTACGAGCAGTACTTC. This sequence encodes CASSGAGRSYEQYF.

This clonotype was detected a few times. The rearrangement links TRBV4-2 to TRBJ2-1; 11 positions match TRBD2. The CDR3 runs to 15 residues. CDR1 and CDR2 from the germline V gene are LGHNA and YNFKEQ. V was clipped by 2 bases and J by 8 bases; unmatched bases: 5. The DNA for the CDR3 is TGTGCCAGCAGCCAACTACTAGCGGGAGTAGATGAGCAGTTCTTC. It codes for CASSQLLAGVDEQFF.

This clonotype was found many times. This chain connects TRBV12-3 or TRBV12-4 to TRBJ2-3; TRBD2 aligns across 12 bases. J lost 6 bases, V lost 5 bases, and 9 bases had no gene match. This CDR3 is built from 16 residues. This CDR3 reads CASSLYGLAGSDTQYF. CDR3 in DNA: TGTGCCAGCAGTCTCTACGGACTAGCGGGATCGGATACGCAGTATTTT.

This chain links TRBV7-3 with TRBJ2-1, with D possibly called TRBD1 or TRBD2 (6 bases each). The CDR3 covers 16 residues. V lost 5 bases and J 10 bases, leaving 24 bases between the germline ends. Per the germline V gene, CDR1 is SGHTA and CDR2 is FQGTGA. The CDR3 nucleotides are TGTGCCAGCAGCCCCCAAGGGGGGAGTCTCATTTACGAGCAGTTCTTC. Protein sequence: CASSPQGGSLIYEQFF.